The 5 T cell receptor beta chains given below trace back to one sample, sequenced in a study of graft-versus-host responses after intestinal transplantation. Here immunoSEQ multiplex PCR was the method, and the copy in TCRdb shows in-frame clones only, minus some. Here the sample spans 57,000 or so clones, more than 75% being singletons. The sequences come from PBMCs, collected 118 to 130 days after intestinal transplantation. The receptor source for this set is a human patient who received an intestinal transplant, so some T cells may come from the graft donor.

The V call is TRBV18, the J call TRBJ2-3; D may be TRBD1 or TRBD2 (5 bases each). Trimming stripped 5 bases from V and 4 bases from J, with 19 bases between. The germline gives CDR1 KGHSH, CDR2 LQKENI. CDR3 length: 16 residues. DNA for the CDR3: TGTGCCAGCTCATCGACTATTAAGGGGCCCTCAGATACGCAGTATTTT. Translated, it gives CASSSTIKGPSDTQYF.

The rearrangement uses TRBV5-1 and TRBJ1-5, with D unclear. CDR3 length equals 15 residues. Germline lookup yields CDR1 SGHRS and CDR2 YFSETQ. V lost 0 bases and J 5 bases, leaving 12 bases between the germline ends. The CDR3 DNA sequence: TGCGCCAGCAGCTTGGGCGTAGGTTTAGATCAGCCCCAGCATTTT. Its translation: CASSLGVGLDQPQHF.

This sequence joins TRBV28 and TRBJ2-7; no clear D. The CDR3 totals 14 residues. V was trimmed by 5 bases and J by 0 bases, leaving 11 bases between them. Germline loops: CDR1 MDHEN, CDR2 SYDVKM. The CDR3 sequence is CASSARHNSYEQYF. CDR3 coding DNA: TGTGCCAGCAGTGCGAGACACAACTCCTACGAGCAGTACTTC.

This clone occurred once. The rearrangement joins TRBV7-2 to TRBJ2-2; 7 bases line up with TRBD1. Trimming took 9 bases from V and 1 from J; bases not matched to a gene: 8. This CDR3 region has 15 residues. CDR1 and CDR2 (germline): SGHTA, FQGNSA. The CDR3 region is CARSRRQGNTGELFF. The CDR3 coding sequence is TGTGCCAGAAGCCGTAGACAGGGGAACACCGGGGAGCTGTTTTTT.

The chain links TRBV2 to TRBJ1-1, with TRBD1 identical over 9 bases. From germline, CDR1 is SNHLY and CDR2 FYNNEI. After removal of 9 bases from V and 4 bases from J, the junction contained 6 bases not matched to a gene. The CDR3 runs to 13 residues. CDR3: CARQGASGTEAFF. The CDR3 DNA sequence: TGTGCCAGACAGGGGGCCTCGGGCACTGAAGCTTTCTTT.